The rows below give T cell receptor beta chains drawn from one sample of a study of cytomegalovirus exposure and HLA in healthy donors. The method was immunoSEQ multiplex PCR; TCRdb's version includes in-frame clones alone and lacks a portion of them. The profile shows 95,000 to 120,000 clones, 67% of them singletons. Sample: PBMCs. The receptors were gathered from a man between 18 and 29 years old in good health and CMV-seropositive. Each CDR3 is given with its conserved first and last residue. D genes are given only for firm matches. Size is omitted from some rows. Given values are once, few, many or a class for expanded clones.

CDR3 protein | CDR3 DNA | CDR3 length | V gene | D gene | J gene | clone size
CRGQGGTEAFF | TGCAGGGGACAGGGTGGAACTGAAGCTTTCTTT | 11 | TRBV20-1 | TRBD1 | TRBJ1-1 | -
CASTSGGASYTQYF | TGTGCCAGCACGAGCGGGGGGGCCTCATATACGCAGTATTTT | 14 | TRBV6-1 | TRBD2 | TRBJ2-3 | -
CASSVGQGAQETQYF | TGTGCCAGCAGCGTAGGACAGGGAGCACAAGAGACCCAGTACTTC | 15 | TRBV9 | TRBD1 | TRBJ2-5 | -
CASNRQGGNYGYTF | TGTGCCAGCAACCGACAGGGTGGTAACTATGGCTACACCTTC | 14 | TRBV7-2 | TRBD1 | TRBJ1-2 | -
CASSFRDRGTANEKLFF | TGTGCCAGCAGCTTCAGGGACAGGGGTACGGCTAATGAAAAACTGTTTTTT | 17 | TRBV11-3 | TRBD1 | TRBJ1-4 | -
CASSYSPGSNEKLFF | TGTGCCAGCAGTTACTCTCCCGGGTCAAATGAAAAACTGTTTTTT | 15 | TRBV6-5 | - | TRBJ1-4 | once
CASSAVGRGGTF | TGTGCCAGCAGTGCCGTAGGGCGGGGCGGCACCTTC | 12 | TRBV28 | - | TRBJ1-2 | -
CASSLRQGARNEQFF | TGTGCCAGCAGTTTGAGGCAGGGGGCGCGCAATGAGCAGTTCTTC | 15 | TRBV27 | TRBD1 | TRBJ2-1 | -
CASSLGQGANEKLFF | TGTGCCAGCAGTTTGGGACAGGGGGCTAATGAAAAACTGTTTTTT | 15 | TRBV6-5 | TRBD1 | TRBJ1-4 | -
CASSQETGGREKLFF | TGCGCCAGCAGCCAGGAGACAGGGGGCCGGGAAAAACTGTTTTTT | 15 | TRBV4-1 | TRBD1 | TRBJ1-4 | -
CASSPRGEAQYF | TGTGCCAGCTCACCACGGGGGGAGGCCCAGTACTTC | 12 | TRBV18 | - | TRBJ2-5 | -
CASSIRSSREQYF | TGTGCCAGTAGTATTCGTTCTAGCCGCGAGCAGTACTTC | 13 | TRBV19 | - | TRBJ2-7 | -
CASSQAGRGAGAYNEQFF | TGCGCCAGCAGCCAAGCGGGGCGGGGGGCTGGGGCCTACAATGAGCAGTTCTTC | 18 | TRBV4-1 | TRBD2 | TRBJ2-1 | -
CATTYSGKNTGELFF | TGCGCCACTACCTATAGCGGGAAGAACACCGGGGAGCTGTTTTTT | 15 | TRBV5-1 | TRBD2 | TRBJ2-2 | -
CSVVGAGADNEQFF | TGCAGCGTTGTAGGAGCGGGGGCGGACAATGAGCAGTTCTTC | 14 | TRBV29-1 | TRBD2 | TRBJ2-1 | -
CASSSQGSDSKVEAFF | TGTGCCAGCAGCTCGCAGGGATCGGACAGTAAAGTTGAAGCTTTCTTT | 16 | TRBV13 | - | TRBJ1-1 | -
CASKMGLGNTIYF | TGTGCCAGCAAAATGGGCTTAGGAAACACCATATATTTT | 13 | TRBV28 | - | TRBJ1-3 | -
CASSSRGYEQYF | TGTGCCAGCAGCTCCCGCGGGTACGAGCAGTACTTC | 12 | TRBV5-6 | - | TRBJ2-7 | -
CASMGQQYTEAFF | TGTGCCAGCATGGGACAGCAGTACACTGAAGCTTTCTTT | 13 | TRBV2 | TRBD1 | TRBJ1-1 | -
CASSLVSSTGYGYTF | TGTGCCAGCAGCTTGGTGTCCTCGACAGGCTATGGCTACACCTTC | 15 | TRBV7-9 | - | TRBJ1-2 | -
CASSSGLVQETQYF | TGTGCCAGCAGCTCGGGACTAGTCCAAGAGACCCAGTACTTC | 14 | TRBV5-4 | TRBD2 | TRBJ2-5 | -
CASSEADRFKSYEQYF | TGTGCCAGCAGTGAAGCGGACAGGTTTAAATCCTACGAGCAGTACTTC | 16 | TRBV6-1 | TRBD1 | TRBJ2-7 | few
CASSPTSGGASDTQYF | TGTGCCAGCAGCCCTACTAGCGGGGGGGCGTCAGATACGCAGTATTTT | 16 | TRBV6-6 | TRBD2 | TRBJ2-3 | -
CASGLSGTGLQETQYF | TGTGCTAGTGGTTTGTCAGGGACAGGGCTCCAAGAGACCCAGTACTTC | 16 | TRBV12-5 | TRBD1 | TRBJ2-5 | -
CASSHGASSTDTQYF | TGCGCCAGCAGCCATGGGGCGTCTAGCACAGATACGCAGTATTTT | 15 | TRBV5-1 | - | TRBJ2-3 | -
CASRRDRAYEQYF | TGTGCCAGCAGACGGGACAGGGCCTACGAGCAGTACTTC | 13 | TRBV2 | TRBD1 | TRBJ2-7 | -
CASSGLAGTYEQYF | TGCGCCAGCAGTGGACTAGCGGGAACCTACGAGCAGTACTTC | 14 | TRBV10-2 | TRBD2 | TRBJ2-7 | -
CASRRTGAYEQYF | TGCGCCAGCAGGAGGACTGGGGCCTACGAGCAGTACTTC | 13 | TRBV10-2 | - | TRBJ2-7 | -
CASRGDRSYGYTF | TGTGCCAGTAGAGGAGACAGGAGCTATGGCTACACCTTC | 13 | TRBV19 | - | TRBJ1-2 | -
CATSRDAQAQETQYF | TGTGCCACCAGCAGAGACGCGCAGGCACAAGAGACCCAGTACTTC | 15 | TRBV15 | - | TRBJ2-5 | -
CASSDLFRSPSGNYGYTF | TGTGCCAGCAGCGACCTCTTTCGGAGTCCCTCCGGGAACTATGGCTACACCTTC | 18 | TRBV7-2 | - | TRBJ1-2 | -
CASAASGNTGELFF | TGTGCCAGCGCGGCTAGCGGAAACACCGGGGAGCTGTTTTTT | 14 | TRBV2 | TRBD2 | TRBJ2-2 | -
CASSRDRSYEQYF | TGCGCCAGCAGCCGGGACAGAAGCTACGAGCAGTACTTC | 13 | TRBV5-1 | TRBD1 | TRBJ2-7 | -
CASSSHLAGGPISTDTQYF | TGTGCCAGCAGTTCCCATCTAGCGGGGGGCCCCATTAGCACAGATACGCAGTATTTT | 19 | TRBV28 | TRBD2 | TRBJ2-3 | -
CASRTNNEQFF | TGTGCCAGCAGAACTAACAATGAGCAGTTCTTC | 11 | TRBV19 | - | TRBJ2-1 | -
CASTGGDYPNEKLFF | TGCGCCAGCACCGGGGGGGATTACCCGAATGAAAAACTGTTTTTT | 15 | TRBV5-1 | - | TRBJ1-4 | once
CASSSGSGDEQFF | TGCGCCAGCAGCTCGGGATCAGGGGATGAGCAGTTCTTC | 13 | TRBV5-1 | - | TRBJ2-1 | once
CASSYRQDQETQYF | TGCGCCAGCAGCTACAGACAGGACCAAGAGACCCAGTACTTC | 14 | TRBV5-1 | - | TRBJ2-5 | -
CASSYPGTVVGNTIYF | TGTGCCAGCAGTTACCCCGGGACAGTCGTTGGAAACACCATATATTTT | 16 | TRBV28 | TRBD1 | TRBJ1-3 | -
CASSLGASNQPQHF | TGTGCCAGCAGCTTAGGCGCCAGCAATCAGCCCCAGCATTTT | 14 | TRBV7-2 | - | TRBJ1-5 | -
CASSRSGGGAKNIQYF | TGTGCCAGCAGCCGAAGCGGGGGGGGAGCCAAAAACATTCAGTACTTC | 16 | TRBV14 | TRBD2 | TRBJ2-4 | -
CASTPTGSYGYTF | TGTGCCAGTACCCCCACAGGGTCGTATGGCTACACCTTC | 13 | TRBV19 | - | TRBJ1-2 | -
CASTRTGFYGYTF | TGTGCCAGCACCCGGACAGGGTTCTATGGCTACACCTTC | 13 | TRBV14 | TRBD1 | TRBJ1-2 | few
CASTRTGTNYEQYF | TGTGCCAGCACCAGAACCGGGACAAATTACGAGCAGTACTTC | 14 | TRBV6-6 | - | TRBJ2-7 | -
CGTRGSGGAGNEQFF | TGTGGGACGAGGGGTAGCGGGGGGGCGGGAAATGAGCAGTTCTTC | 15 | TRBV6-5 | TRBD2 | TRBJ2-1 | -
CASSSGLAGAYNEQFF | TGCGCCAGCAGCTCTGGACTAGCGGGGGCCTACAATGAGCAGTTCTTC | 16 | TRBV5-1 | TRBD2 | TRBJ2-1 | once
CASSLYADTQYF | TGTGCCAGCAGCTTATATGCAGATACGCAGTATTTT | 12 | TRBV11-2 | - | TRBJ2-3 | -
CASSLRSGGPSYNEQFF | TGCGCCAGCAGCTTGCGGTCAGGGGGCCCCTCCTACAATGAGCAGTTCTTC | 17 | TRBV5-1 | TRBD1 | TRBJ2-1 | few
CATSRGRGAGTHEQFF | TGTGCCACCAGCAGAGGTAGGGGCGCAGGTACCCATGAGCAGTTCTTC | 16 | TRBV15 | - | TRBJ2-1 | -
CASSYSVQGREKLFF | TGTGCCAGCAGTTACTCCGTGCAGGGAAGGGAAAAACTGTTTTTT | 15 | TRBV6-5 | - | TRBJ1-4 | -
CASRTTGTEAFF | TGTGCCAGCAGAACCACAGGGACTGAAGCTTTCTTT | 12 | TRBV6-5 | - | TRBJ1-1 | few
CASSEGTAKTGNTIYF | TGCGCCAGCAGCGAAGGCACAGCAAAGACTGGAAACACCATATATTTT | 16 | TRBV4-1 | - | TRBJ1-3 | -
CSVEQGSNYGYTF | TGCAGCGTTGAACAGGGTTCTAACTATGGCTACACCTTC | 13 | TRBV29-1 | - | TRBJ1-2 | -
CASSEGQYYGYTF | TGTGCCAGCAGTGAGGGACAGTACTATGGCTACACCTTC | 13 | TRBV6-1 | TRBD1 | TRBJ1-2 | few